A single sample is the source of the 30 T cell receptor beta chains below, sequenced in a study of blood T cell repertoires in COVID-19 (dated by TCRdb to the early 2020s). Libraries were constructed by the immunoSEQ multiplex PCR assay. TCRdb holds this immuneACCESS table with in-frame rearrangements only. Some clones are missing; in checked studies, unresolved V genes explain under half, and the rest has no known cause. A total of 270,000 or so clones appear in this sample, roughly 90% of them only once. The ten biggest clones cover approximately 12% of the sample. Material: peripheral blood. These receptors were collected from a young woman with COVID-19, enrolled during active disease.

The chain has TRBV5-1 and TRBJ1-4; D remains ambiguous. Per germline, CDR1 SGHRS and CDR2 YFSETQ. The ends were cut back, 4 bases at V and 0 bases at J, with 7 bases in the middle. The CDR3 contains 14 residues. The CDR3 DNA follows: TGCGCCAGCAGCCTACAGCCAACTAATGAAAAACTGTTTTTT. This translates into CASSLQPTNEKLFF.

The DNA for the CDR3 is TGTGCCAGCAGGCCGACTAGTCCCGATACGCAGTATTTT. Translating it yields CASRPTSPDTQYF. The J gene is TRBJ2-3, the V gene TRBV12-3 or TRBV12-4, with a possible D match to TRBD2 (6 bases). The CDR3 runs 13 residues. V lost 6 bases and J lost 6, with 13 bases in between.

The gene calls are TRBV7-6 and TRBJ2-7, with D tentatively TRBD1 (5 bases). The germline gives CDR1 SGHVS, CDR2 FNYEAQ. V gave up 1 base and J gave up 2 bases, with 6 bases separating them. The CDR3 runs 13 residues. The DNA of the CDR3 is TGTGCCAGCAGCTTAGACAGGACCTACGAGCAGTACTTC. It codes for CASSLDRTYEQYF.

This clone was detected many times. This rearrangement joins TRBV7-9 to TRBJ2-7; D gene unclear. There are 13 residues in the CDR3. Per germline, CDR1 SEHNR and CDR2 FQNEAQ (reference sequence). V lost 0 bases, J lost 6 bases, and 9 bases lay in between. CDR3 residues: CASSLAAISEQYF. CDR3 nucleotides: TGTGCCAGCAGCTTAGCCGCTATTTCCGAGCAGTACTTC.

The chain combines TRBV7-9 with TRBJ2-7; TRBD2 matches 7 bases. The trim removed 5 bases at V and 2 bases at J, leaving 9 bases unmatched. CDR1 SEHNR and CDR2 FQNEAQ come from the germline V gene (reference sequence). The CDR3 runs to 15 residues. This chain's CDR3 is CASSESGTKTYEQYF. The CDR3 DNA is TGTGCCAGCAGCGAATCCGGGACTAAGACCTACGAGCAGTACTTC.

J is TRBJ1-5 and V is TRBV19, with TRBD1 matching 7 bases. Germline V CDR1 and CDR2: LNHDA, SQIVND (reference sequence). CDR3 length: 19 amino acids. The V and J ends lost 1 base and 0 bases, in that order; junction bases with no gene match: 12. The CDR3 nucleotides are TGTGCCAGTAGTATAGCGCCCGACAGGGCGCCATATAGCAATCAGCCCCAGCATTTT. Protein product: CASSIAPDRAPYSNQPQHF.

The chain carries TRBV2 and TRBJ1-5, with 7 nucleotides matching TRBD1. Germline V gene sequence: CDR1 SNHLY, CDR2 FYNNEI. V lost 4 bases, J lost 4 bases, and 4 bases stayed unmatched. The CDR3 is made up of 14 amino acids. The CDR3 reads CASSGEQGNQPQHF. The CDR3 nucleotides read TGTGCCAGCAGTGGGGAACAGGGGAATCAGCCCCAGCATTTT. Full variable domain (outside the CDR3, taken from reference TRBV2 and TRBJ1-5): EPEVTQTPSHQVTQMGQEVILRCVPISNHLYFYWYRQILGQKVEFLVSFYNNEISEKSEIFDDQFSVERPDGSNFTLKIRSTKLEDSAMYFCASSGEQGNQPQHFGDGTRLSIL.

The chain is built from TRBV28 and TRBJ1-6, with TRBD1 matching 7 bases. CDR1 MDHEN and CDR2 SYDVKM come from the germline V gene. With V trimmed by 4 bases and J by 8 bases, 11 bases remained unmatched. The CDR3 runs to 16 residues. CDR3: CASSSPTDRVYSPLHF. In DNA, the CDR3 is TGTGCCAGCAGTTCCCCAACCGACAGGGTTTATTCACCCCTCCACTTT.

The rearrangement links TRBV15 to TRBJ2-3, with TRBD2 matching over 8 bases. With 0 bases clipped from V and 5 bases from J, the junction kept 13 bases outside the gene matches. The CDR3 sequence is 18 residues long. CDR1 and CDR2 (germline): LNHNV, YYDKDF (reference sequence). This CDR3 reads CATSRDLGRGGPRDTQYF. Here the CDR3 DNA reads TGTGCCACCAGCAGAGATCTGGGCCGGGGGGGGCCAAGAGATACGCAGTATTTT. Complete variable domain (other parts from reference TRBV15 and TRBJ2-3): DAMVIQNPRYQVTQFGKPVTLSCSQTLNHNVMYWYQQKSSQAPKLLFHYYDKDFNNEADTPDNFQSRRPNTSFCFLDIRSPGLGDTAMYLCATSRDLGRGGPRDTQYFGPGTRLTVL.

The rearrangement links TRBV11-2 to TRBJ2-1; 10 nucleotides line up with TRBD2. The V segment lost 2 bases and the J segment 4 bases; nucleotides outside the gene matches: 8. CDR1 is SGHAT and CDR2 is FQNNGV in the germline V gene. This CDR3 is built from 17 residues. The CDR3 here is CASSLTAGLASYNEQFF. CDR3 in DNA: TGTGCCAGCAGCTTAACAGCGGGACTAGCGTCTTACAATGAGCAGTTCTTC. Using reference TRBV11-2 and TRBJ2-1 for the parts outside the CDR3, the full variable domain is EAGVAQSPRYKIIEKRQSVAFWCNPISGHATLYWYQQILGQGPKLLIQFQNNGVVDDSQLPKDRFSAERLKGVDSTLKIQPAKLEDSAVYLCASSLTAGLASYNEQFFGPGTRLTVL.

The chain combines TRBV9 with TRBJ2-7; 11 bases are shared with TRBD1. Germline V gene data show CDR1 as SGDLS and CDR2 as YYNGEE. The J segment lost 6 bases and the V segment lost 3 bases, leaving 8 bases of the junction unmatched. This CDR3 has 15 amino acids. CDR3 sequence reads: CASSADRGRGGEQYF. In DNA, the CDR3 is TGTGCCAGCAGCGCGGACAGGGGGCGTGGAGGCGAGCAGTACTTC.

Worth noting for this clone: The same CDR3 is also encoded by other DNA sequences in this sample. The rearrangement links TRBV5-1 to TRBJ2-7, with TRBD1 matching over 10 bases. Trimming took 3 bases from V and 1 from J; bases not matched to a gene: 1. CDR1 and CDR2 (germline): SGHRS, YFSETQ. CDR3 length: 14 amino acids. CDR3 residues: CASSSGQGSYEQYF. Here the CDR3 DNA reads TGCGCCAGCAGCTCGGGACAGGGGTCCTACGAGCAGTACTTC.

The chain joins TRBV28 to TRBJ1-6, with D possibly being TRBD1 (6 bases). The germline V gene has CDR1 MDHEN and CDR2 SYDVKM. The length of the CDR3 is 14 residues. The ends were cut back, 7 bases at V and 7 bases at J, with 14 bases in the middle. The CDR3 DNA follows: TGTGCCAGCAATTGGGCCAGGGGAAATTCACCCCTCCACTTT. It encodes CASNWARGNSPLHF.

The chain has TRBV5-5 and TRBJ1-5; D ambiguous. Trimming took 5 bases from V and 0 from J, leaving 9 bases between them. Germline lookup yields CDR1 SGHKS and CDR2 YYEKEE (reference sequence). The CDR3 spans 14 residues. CDR3 residues: CASSYEDSNQPQHF. The CDR3 DNA is TGTGCCAGCAGTTACGAGGATAGCAATCAGCCCCAGCATTTT. Drawing the rest from reference TRBV5-5 and TRBJ1-5, the complete variable domain is DAGVTQSPTHLIKTRGQQVTLRCSPISGHKSVSWYQQVLGQGPQFIFQYYEKEERGRGNFPDRFSARQFPNYSSELNVNALLLGDSALYLCASSYEDSNQPQHFGDGTRLSIL.

This sequence joins TRBV5-5 and TRBJ2-5; D is possibly TRBD2 (5 bases). The CDR3 consists of 13 residues. Between the trimmed V and J ends, which lost 6 bases and 4 bases, there was a span of 13 bases. Germline V gene lookup returns CDR1 SGHKS and CDR2 YYEKEE (reference sequence). Here the CDR3 reads CASTLEGRETQYF. In nucleotides, the CDR3 is TGTGCCAGCACCCTAGAAGGGAGAGAGACCCAGTACTTC.

J is TRBJ1-3 and V is TRBV19; 9 positions agree with TRBD1. The germline gives CDR1 LNHDA, CDR2 SQIVND (reference sequence). CDR3 length equals 16 residues. The V gene end was trimmed by 7 bases and the J gene end by 2 bases; junction bases not matched to a gene: 9. This CDR3 reads CASMEDRGRPGNTIYF. CDR3 nucleotides: TGTGCCAGTATGGAGGACAGGGGCCGTCCTGGAAACACCATATATTTT.

V usage is TRBV21-1 and J usage is TRBJ1-6; TRBD1 is the table's D call, not checked against the DNA. TRBV21-1 is a pseudogene. The CDR3 loop spans 18 amino acids. The CDR3 DNA sequence: TGTGCCAGCCCAGAAGGGACAGGGGTGGCCTTAAGGAATTCACCCCTCCACTTT. Its translation is CASPEGTGVALRNSPLHF.

The chain has TRBV28 and TRBJ1-4, with TRBD1 as a possible D gene (5 bases). Germline assignment: CDR1 MDHEN and CDR2 SYDVKM. The V and J ends lost 10 bases and 0 bases respectively, with 18 bases between them. The CDR3 is 16 amino acids. Written as DNA, the CDR3 is TGTGCCATAGGTGGGGCCGGATCCCCAACTAATGAAAAACTGTTTTTT. Amino acid sequence: CAIGGAGSPTNEKLFF. Full variable domain (rest looked up from reference TRBV28 and TRBJ1-4): DVKVTQSSRYLVKRTGEKVFLECVQDMDHENMFWYRQDPGLGLRLIYFSYDVKMKEKGDIPEGYSVSREKKERFSLILESASTNQTSMYLCAIGGAGSPTNEKLFFGSGTQLSVL.

The chain combines TRBV9 with TRBJ2-3; D gene unclear. CDR1 is SGDLS and CDR2 is YYNGEE in the germline V gene. Trimming removed 4 bases at V and 6 bases at J, with 15 bases between. The CDR3 is 14 residues long. The CDR3 sequence: CASSPRTPSDTQYF. CDR3 in DNA: TGTGCCAGCAGCCCCCGTACTCCCTCCGATACGCAGTATTTT. The full variable domain, rest sourced from reference TRBV9 and TRBJ2-3, is DSGVTQTPKHLITATGQRVTLRCSPRSGDLSVYWYQQSLDQGLQFLIQYYNGEERAKGNILERFSAQQFPDLHSELNLSSLELGDSALYFCASSPRTPSDTQYFGPGTRLTVL.

This clone was counted ten times or more. V gene TRBV4-1 combines with J gene TRBJ2-2; 11 bases fit TRBD2. The CDR3 runs 16 residues. V lost 4 bases and J lost 1; bases outside the gene matches: 2. The germline V gene encodes CDR1 MGHRA and CDR2 YSYEKL. The CDR3: CASSRTSGGNTGELFF. The CDR3 DNA follows: TGCGCCAGCAGCCGAACTAGCGGGGGGAACACCGGGGAGCTGTTTTTT.

The chain couples TRBV28 to TRBJ2-1, with 8 bases matching TRBD2. The CDR3 covers 15 residues. Trimming at V came to 3 bases and at J to 0 bases, leaving 1 base not matched to a gene. The germline gives CDR1 MDHEN, CDR2 SYDVKM. The CDR3: CASSFLAGSYNEQFF. The CDR3 bases are TGTGCCAGCAGTTTTCTAGCGGGCTCCTACAATGAGCAGTTCTTC. The complete variable domain, with remaining parts taken from reference TRBV28 and TRBJ2-1, reads DVKVTQSSRYLVKRTGEKVFLECVQDMDHENMFWYRQDPGLGLRLIYFSYDVKMKEKGDIPEGYSVSREKKERFSLILESASTNQTSMYLCASSFLAGSYNEQFFGPGTRLTVL.

The chain joins TRBV2 to TRBJ1-2; D is unresolved. Germline V CDR1 and CDR2: SNHLY, FYNNEI. Deletions cut 3 bases from V and 7 bases from J, with 15 bases between. The CDR3 is 14 residues long. The CDR3 loop is CASSDAAGYGGYTF. In DNA, the CDR3 is TGTGCCAGCAGTGACGCCGCCGGGTATGGTGGCTACACCTTC.

The genes are TRBV6-5 and TRBJ1-1, with 9 bases aligning to TRBD1. J gave up 5 bases and V 5 bases, and 9 bases lay outside the gene matches. The CDR3 has 15 residues. The germline V gene has CDR1 MNHEY and CDR2 SVGAGI. CDR3: CASSRTGDGGTEAFF. The CDR3 region has the DNA TGTGCCAGCAGTCGGACAGGGGACGGGGGGACTGAAGCTTTCTTT.

The V gene is TRBV27, the J gene TRBJ2-7; TRBD1 might be the D (6 bases). The CDR3 extends over 14 amino acids. Germline V lookup: CDR1 MNHEY, CDR2 SMNVEV (reference sequence). V dropped 6 bases and J dropped 0 bases, with 12 bases sitting between them. This CDR3 is CASRYRGSSYEQYF. For the CDR3, the DNA is TGTGCCAGCAGATATAGGGGGAGCTCCTACGAGCAGTACTTC.

Points on this clone: A junction boundary mismatches the germline segment, possibly from a read error. The chain links TRBV3-1 (or the pseudogene TRBV3-2) to TRBJ2-3; 9 nucleotides match TRBD2. Germline V gene lookup returns CDR1 LGHDT and CDR2 YNNKEL (reference sequence). The CDR3 extends over 13 amino acids. CDR3 DNA sequence: TGTGCCAGCAGCCAAGCGGGGAGTAGCGGGGGAGAATTT. It specifies CASSQAGSSGGEF.

This clone was seen only once. The sample carries other DNA sequences with the same CDR3. The chain recombines TRBV6-5 with TRBJ2-1, with 7 bases matching TRBD1. V dropped 9 bases and J dropped 4; count of bases not matched to a gene: 6. The CDR3 has 13 residues. The V gene's germline CDR1 is MNHEY and CDR2 SVGAGI. CDR3 DNA sequence: TGTGCCAGTCGGGGCAGGGGGTACAATGAGCAGTTCTTC. Translating gives CASRGRGYNEQFF.

This chain uses TRBV28 with TRBJ1-2; TRBD1 matches at 7 bases. CDR3 length: 15 amino acids. Trimming cost V 6 bases and J 4 bases; bases outside gene matches: 11. CDR1 is MDHEN, CDR2 SYDVKM, per germline. The CDR3 DNA is TGTGCCAGCAGAAAGGAACAGGGGTTAGCCTATGGCTACACCTTC. Translated, it gives CASRKEQGLAYGYTF.

This chain links TRBV11-2 with TRBJ1-3; the match to TRBD1 covers 7 bases. This CDR3 has 16 amino acids. Germline V gene lookup returns CDR1 SGHAT and CDR2 FQNNGV. With V trimmed by 5 bases and J by 0 bases, 7 bases remained unmatched. DNA of the CDR3: TGTGCCAGCAGCCCTCAGACAGGGATCTCTGGAAACACCATATATTTT. Amino acid sequence: CASSPQTGISGNTIYF.

The rearrangement joins TRBV28 to TRBJ1-2; TRBD1 might be the D (5 bases). CDR1 MDHEN and CDR2 SYDVKM come from the germline V gene. CDR3 size: 17 residues. Trimming took 1 base from V and 4 from J, leaving 19 bases between them. CDR3 loop: CASSLSAGGTDLYGYTF. CDR3 nucleotide sequence: TGTGCCAGCAGTTTATCGGCCGGGGGGACCGATCTCTATGGCTACACCTTC.

This chain links TRBV3-1 (or the pseudogene TRBV3-2) with TRBJ1-1, with a weak D call TRBD1 (6 bases). This CDR3 is built from 14 residues. V lost 5 bases to trimming and J lost 1 base, with 11 bases between them. Germline V gene sequence: CDR1 LGHDT, CDR2 YNNKEL (reference sequence). In DNA form, the CDR3 reads TGTGCCAGCAGCAATCCGGGACAGAACACTGAAGCTTTCTTT. Translated: CASSNPGQNTEAFF.